These 16 T cell receptor beta chains were all obtained from the same sample, sequenced in a study of cytomegalovirus exposure and HLA in healthy donors. A multiplex PCR was run with 60 Vbeta primers and 13 Jbeta primers. Using immunoSEQ multiplex PCR, the repertoire was profiled, and TCRdb retains in-frame clones only, with some absent. The sample totals about 92,000 clones; its top ten clones hold 15%. Specimen: PBMCs. These receptors were collected from a man aged 45-65 years in good health and CMV-seropositive.

This chain joins TRBV9 and TRBJ1-2, with 7 bases fitting TRBD1. The CDR3 runs 15 residues. Germline loops: CDR1 SGDLS, CDR2 YYNGEE. V trimming: 0 bases; J trimming: 4 bases; junction bases outside the gene matches: 6. Here the CDR3 reads CASSVGAGGLYGYTF. DNA of the CDR3: TGTGCCAGCAGCGTAGGGGCAGGGGGTCTCTATGGCTACACCTTC.

The chain recombines TRBV2 with TRBJ1-5, with D possibly TRBD1 on 5 matching bases. V gave up 4 bases and J gave up 5 bases, with 9 bases separating them. In germline, CDR1 is SNHLY, CDR2 FYNNEI. The CDR3 runs to 13 residues. CDR3 sequence: CASSGTLDQPQHF. CDR3 sequence (DNA): TGTGCCAGCAGTGGGACATTAGATCAGCCCCAGCATTTT.

The chain joins TRBV30 to TRBJ1-1; 10 bases match TRBD1. V lost 0 bases and J lost 7; bases outside the gene matches: 8. The CDR3 is 15 residues long. Germline loops: CDR1 GTSNPN, CDR2 SVGIG (reference sequence). The CDR3 spells CAWSVGLGQGIEAFF. Here the CDR3 DNA reads TGTGCCTGGAGTGTAGGCTTGGGACAGGGGATTGAAGCTTTCTTT.

The chain combines TRBV19 with TRBJ2-3, with 9 bases lining up with TRBD1. Germline assignment: CDR1 LNHDA and CDR2 SQIVND (reference sequence). J gave up 4 bases and V 10 bases, and 12 bases lay outside the gene matches. CDR3 length equals 15 residues. The CDR3 DNA follows: TGTGCCACAACTTGGGGGACAGGGAGCGCAGATACGCAGTATTTT. It encodes CATTWGTGSADTQYF.

This sequence joins TRBV29-1 and TRBJ2-1, with 10 bases lining up with TRBD2. CDR3 length equals 17 residues. Trimming at V came to 5 bases and at J to 7 bases, leaving 17 bases not matched to a gene. Germline V gives CDR1 SQVTM, CDR2 ANQGSEA. The DNA for the CDR3 is TGCAGCGTTCCAAGCGGGAGGGCCTCTACTGGGGCAAATGAGCAGTTCTTC. Its protein is CSVPSGRASTGANEQFF.

The V and J genes are TRBV28 and TRBJ2-5; D gene unclear. Germline assignment: CDR1 MDHEN and CDR2 SYDVKM. Between the trimmed V and J ends, which lost 4 bases and 3 bases, there was a span of 12 bases. The CDR3 totals 14 residues. The CDR3 sequence is CASSSHPVKETQYF. The CDR3 DNA reads as TGTGCCAGCAGTTCCCACCCGGTCAAAGAGACCCAGTACTTC.

The chain recombines TRBV7-9 with TRBJ2-3; D call uncertain. The CDR3 length is 14 residues. Trimming removed 0 bases at V and 11 bases at J, with 15 bases between. From germline, CDR1 is SEHNR and CDR2 FQNEAQ (reference sequence). The CDR3 spells CASSLALTDEQQYF. CDR3 nucleotide sequence: TGTGCCAGCAGCTTAGCGCTAACAGACGAACAGCAGTATTTT.

V gene TRBV18 combines with J gene TRBJ1-1; 9 nucleotides align to TRBD1. CDR1 and CDR2 (germline): KGHSH, LQKENI. The CDR3 loop spans 15 amino acids. V lost 3 bases, J lost 4 bases, and 6 bases stayed unmatched. The CDR3 bases are TGTGCCAGCTCACCTGAGGGACAGGGAGGCACTGAAGCTTTCTTT. Amino acids: CASSPEGQGGTEAFF.

The chain has TRBV4-2 and TRBJ1-5, with 9 bases matching TRBD1. The CDR3 extends over 16 amino acids. Per the germline V gene, CDR1 is LGHNA and CDR2 is YNFKEQ. V gave up 4 bases and J gave up 5 bases; unmatched junction bases: 9. The CDR3 coding sequence is TGTGCCAGCAGCCTTTCAGGACAGGGGATCGATCAGCCCCAGCATTTT. The encoded protein is CASSLSGQGIDQPQHF.

The rearrangement links TRBV11-2 to TRBJ2-7; possibly TRBD2 for D (6 bases). This CDR3 is built from 15 residues. Germline CDR1 is SGHAT and CDR2 is FQNNGV. Between the trimmed V and J ends, which lost 1 base and 4 bases, there was a span of 14 bases. The CDR3 DNA reads TGTGCCAGCAGCTTAGCGGATGGGACTTTTTACGAGCAGTACGTC. It yields the protein CASSLADGTFYEQYV.

The rearrangement uses TRBV28 and TRBJ2-1; the D gene is possibly TRBD1 (5 bases). CDR1 and CDR2 (germline): MDHEN, SYDVKM. CDR3 length: 13 amino acids. The V and J ends lost 3 bases and 10 bases respectively, with 13 bases between them. In DNA, the CDR3 is TGTGCCAGCAGTTTCCCTTCCCCAGGGGAGCAGTTCTTC. Amino acids: CASSFPSPGEQFF. Full variable domain (remainder filled in from reference TRBV28 and TRBJ2-1): DVKVTQSSRYLVKRTGEKVFLECVQDMDHENMFWYRQDPGLGLRLIYFSYDVKMKEKGDIPEGYSVSREKKERFSLILESASTNQTSMYLCASSFPSPGEQFFGPGTRLTVL.

This chain connects TRBV21-1 to TRBJ2-7; the listed D gene, TRBD1, was not tested against the DNA. TRBV21-1 is listed as a pseudogene. The CDR3 has 13 residues. The CDR3 nucleotides are TGTGCCAGCAAGGGACAGAGCTCCTACGAGCAGTACTTC. Its translation: CASKGQSSYEQYF.

The chain uses TRBV2 and TRBJ2-7, with a weak D call TRBD2 (5 bases). The CDR3 consists of 13 residues. Trimming took off 2 bases at V and 4 bases at J, with 9 bases between the two ends. Germline assignment: CDR1 SNHLY and CDR2 FYNNEI. CDR3 nucleotides: TGTGCCAGCAGTGAAAGGGAGTGGTACGAGCAGTACTTC. It translates to CASSEREWYEQYF.

The rearrangement links TRBV27 to TRBJ1-4, with a weak D call TRBD1 (6 bases). This CDR3 spans 14 amino acids. Per the germline V gene, CDR1 is MNHEY and CDR2 is SMNVEV (reference sequence). With 8 bases removed from V and 5 bases from J, the gap between germline ends came to 15 bases. The CDR3 nucleotides are TGTGCCAGCGCGGTTCAGGGGCGGAATGAAAAACTGTTTTTT. This encodes CASAVQGRNEKLFF. Full variable domain (missing parts from reference TRBV27 and TRBJ1-4): EAQVTQNPRYLITVTGKKLTVTCSQNMNHEYMSWYRQDPGLGLRQIYYSMNVEVTDKGDVPEGYKVSRKEKRNFPLILESPSPNQTSLYFCASAVQGRNEKLFFGSGTQLSVL.

The rearrangement uses TRBV18 and TRBJ2-1; 8 bases are a match to TRBD2. Trimming cost V 0 bases and J 6 bases; bases outside gene matches: 10. Germline V CDR1 and CDR2: KGHSH, LQKENI. The CDR3 contains 17 residues. Here the CDR3 DNA reads TGTGCCAGCTCACCACCGACGTCGGGAGGGCCGGGCAATGAGCAGTTCTTC. It specifies CASSPPTSGGPGNEQFF. Drawing the rest from reference TRBV18 and TRBJ2-1, the complete variable domain is NAGVMQNPRHLVRRRGQEARLRCSPMKGHSHVYWYRQLPEEGLKFMVYLQKENIIDESGMPKERFSAEFPKEGPSILRIQQVVRGDSAAYFCASSPPTSGGPGNEQFFGPGTRLTVL.

V and J are TRBV6-5 and TRBJ2-2; the D is unclear. From germline, CDR1 is MNHEY and CDR2 SVGAGI. V was clipped by 2 bases and J by 6 bases, with 7 bases between them. This CDR3 comprises 13 residues. CDR3 loop: CASSYAEAGELFF. CDR3 nucleotide sequence: TGTGCCAGCAGTTACGCGGAAGCCGGGGAGCTGTTTTTT.